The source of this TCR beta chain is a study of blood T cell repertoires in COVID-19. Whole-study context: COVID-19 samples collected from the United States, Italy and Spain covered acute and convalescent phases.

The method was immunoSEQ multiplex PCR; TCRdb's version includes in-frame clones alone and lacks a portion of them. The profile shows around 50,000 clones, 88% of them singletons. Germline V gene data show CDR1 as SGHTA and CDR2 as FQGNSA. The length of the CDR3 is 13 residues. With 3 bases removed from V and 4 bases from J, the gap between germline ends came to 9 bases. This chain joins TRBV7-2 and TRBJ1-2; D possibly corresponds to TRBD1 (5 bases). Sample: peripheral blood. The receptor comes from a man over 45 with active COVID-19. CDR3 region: CASSLDNFYGYTF. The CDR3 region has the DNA TGTGCCAGCAGCTTGGACAACTTCTATGGCTACACCTTC.